The T cell receptor beta chain described here comes from a study of breast tumors, draining lymph nodes, adjacent tissues. Overall study findings and caveats: Luminal-like breast cancer showed significantly greater tumor-nontumor repertoire similarity than basal-like breast cancer did. Tumor T cell lymph node origin was a supported hypothesis, not proven. Tumors had less TCR diversity than lymph nodes, more than nontumor tissue.

Axillary draining lymph nodes of breast cancer patients supplied the node samples. Each CDR3 protein is one row after TCRdb ran MiXCR on the multiplex PCR reads. Of over 200,000 distinct CDR3 sequences listed, 32% are singletons. Ten or more counts support this clonotype. Its antigen remains unidentified. An end of the junction does not agree with germline; a read error may underlie this. The germline V gene encodes CDR1 LNHDA and CDR2 SQIVND (reference sequence). The CDR3 totals 13 residues. The sample consisted of axillary lymph node tissue. The chain recombines TRBV19 with TRBJ2-7, with D uncertain. The source is a female donor with breast cancer. Some clones in this sample may be carry-over from other donors' samples. CDR3 DNA sequence: TGTGCCAGTAGTATGATGGGGTCCTCCGAGCAGTACTTC. Translating it yields CASSMMGSSEQYF.